Listed below are T cell receptor beta chains from one sample, sequenced in a study of T cells after yellow fever vaccination. From the 5' RACE reads, TCRdb called clonotypes with MiXCR, one entry per CDR3 protein. Among 310,000 or so distinct CDR3 sequences listed, 3.6% were seen once. The sample was PBMCs, taken on the day of the yellow fever booster vaccination. These receptors were collected from a man aged 18-30 years who received the YFV17D yellow fever vaccine. Both conserved end residues are part of each CDR3. The D gene is left open where the match is weak. For some rows the clone size is stated as once, few or many, or as a class when expanded; others skip it.

D	length	J	V	size	DNA	CDR3
TRBD2	14	TRBJ2-1	TRBV10-3	.	TGTGCCATCAGGACTAGCGGGGGCTACAATGAGCAGTTCTTC	CAIRTSGGYNEQFF
.	16	TRBJ1-5	TRBV7-9	.	TGTGCCAGCAGCTTGGGGGGGCACTATAGCAATCAGCCCCAGCATTTT	CASSLGGHYSNQPQHF
TRBD2	15	TRBJ2-1	TRBV6-2/TRBV6-3	few	TGTGCCAGCAGCTCGCGGGGGGGCGACGACAATGAGCAGTTCTTC	CASSSRGGDDNEQFF
TRBD2	15	TRBJ2-5	TRBV5-4	few	TGTGCCAGCGGTCTAGCGGGACCCGGGGCGGAGACCCAGTACTTC	CASGLAGPGAETQYF
.	15	TRBJ1-1	TRBV3-1	many	TGTGCCAGCAGCCAAGAGCCGGGTCCGAACACTGAAGCTTTCTTT	CASSQEPGPNTEAFF
.	16	TRBJ2-2	TRBV5-1	few	TGCGCCAGCAGCTTGGCGACAGACACCAACACCGGGGAGCTGTTTTTT	CASSLATDTNTGELFF
.	15	TRBJ2-2	TRBV12-3/TRBV12-4	few	TGTGCCAGCAGTCGTAATGGACCAAACACCGGGGAGCTGTTTTTT	CASSRNGPNTGELFF
.	15	TRBJ1-1	TRBV4-1	many	TGCGCCAGCAGCCAACGGGACAACGAGAACACTGAAGCTTTCTTT	CASSQRDNENTEAFF
TRBD1	13	TRBJ1-1	TRBV20-1	many	TGCAGTGCTCGAAGGGACAGGAACACTGAAGCTTTCTTT	CSARRDRNTEAFF
.	21	TRBJ2-6	TRBV7-8	few	TGTGCCAGCAGCTTAGTAGCCGGTTCCCCATATAGATTCTCTGGGGCCAACGTCCTGACTTTC	CASSLVAGSPYRFSGANVLTF
TRBD2	15	TRBJ2-1	TRBV10-3	many	TGTGCCATCAGTGTCGGGGGGTCCTACTACAATGAGCAGTTCTTC	CAISVGGSYYNEQFF
TRBD1	16	TRBJ1-2	TRBV4-1	.	TGCGCCAGCAGCCAGGTTTGGACAGGGAGCATCTATGGCTACACCTTC	CASSQVWTGSIYGYTF
.	13	TRBJ1-1	TRBV28	.	TGTGCCAGCAGCCTACCCCTTCGAACTGAAGCTTTCTTT	CASSLPLRTEAFF
.	15	TRBJ2-3	TRBV7-2	many	TGTGCCAGCAGTGGAGGGCCGGCGTTGGGGGATACGCAGTATTTT	CASSGGPALGDTQYF
.	13	TRBJ1-2	TRBV12-3/TRBV12-4	many	TGTGCCATCTCACGCCCGGAGAGGTATGGCTACACCTTC	CAISRPERYGYTF
.	12	TRBJ1-2	TRBV7-2	many	TGTGCCAGCAGCCAGAGACAGGAGGGCTACACCTTC	CASSQRQEGYTF
.	16	TRBJ1-2	TRBV12-3/TRBV12-4	few	TGTGCCAGCAGTTTGGGTGATGGTTCTTATAACTATGGCTACACCTTC	CASSLGDGSYNYGYTF
.	15	TRBJ1-6	TRBV7-3	.	TGTGCCAGCAGCACCCGAGGGGGGCGAGGTTCACCCCTCCACTTT	CASSTRGGRGSPLHF
.	17	TRBJ1-4	TRBV6-5	few	TGTGCCAGCAGCCAAAGTGACAACCAGGCAGGGCAAGAAAAACTGTTTTTT	CASSQSDNQAGQEKLFF
TRBD1	15	TRBJ2-2	TRBV6-5	few	TGTGCCAGCACCTCGGGACAGGGGTACACCGGGGAGCTGTTTTTT	CASTSGQGYTGELFF
.	17	TRBJ2-6	TRBV5-6	.	TGTGCCAGCAGCTTAATCGGACAGACCTCTGGGGCCAACGTCCTGACTTTC	CASSLIGQTSGANVLTF
.	16	TRBJ2-6	TRBV6-6	few	TGTGCCGGTCAAGGAGGCAGGGGCTCTGGGGCCAACGTCCTGACTTTC	CAGQGGRGSGANVLTF
.	14	TRBJ2-3	TRBV10-3	many	TGTGCCATCAGTGGTTCACAGAACACAGATACGCAGTATTTT	CAISGSQNTDTQYF
.	13	TRBJ1-5	TRBV7-2	few	TGTGCCAGCAGGGGGAAGGTCGGACAGCCCCAGCATTTT	CASRGKVGQPQHF
TRBD1	17	TRBJ1-1	TRBV7-9	many	TGTGCCAGCAGCAAAGGCACCGGGACAGGAGGTTTGGGTGAAGCTTTCTTT	CASSKGTGTGGLGEAFF
.	14	TRBJ2-2	TRBV29-1	many	TGCAGCGCTCGACGGACGGTGAACACCGGGGAGCTGTTTTTT	CSARRTVNTGELFF
TRBD1	17	TRBJ2-3	TRBV3-1	few	TGTGCCAGCAGCCGTCATACAGGGGGGACTAGCACAGATACGCAGTATTTT	CASSRHTGGTSTDTQYF
.	15	TRBJ2-7	TRBV7-2	few	TGTGCCAGCAGCCGCACCCCGCGGGTGGCGGGCGAGCAGTACTTC	CASSRTPRVAGEQYF
.	9	TRBJ1-2	TRBV2	.	TGTGCCAGCAGTCAGGGCAACACCTTC	CASSQGNTF
TRBD1	14	TRBJ1-2	TRBV4-3	.	TGCGCCAGCAGCCAACGGACAGGGGGGGATGGCTACACCTTC	CASSQRTGGDGYTF
.	16	TRBJ1-6	TRBV12-3/TRBV12-4	many	TGTGCCAGCAGCGCGTCCTGGAGCTCCTATAATTCACCCCTCCACTTT	CASSASWSSYNSPLHF
TRBD2	15	TRBJ2-3	TRBV6-1	many	TGTGCCAGCAGGACCCTAGCGGGGGGTCCAGATACGCAGTATTTT	CASRTLAGGPDTQYF
.	14	TRBJ2-5	TRBV10-3	.	TGTGCCATCAGACAGGGCAGAGGGGTCGAGACCCAGTACTTC	CAIRQGRGVETQYF
TRBD1	15	TRBJ2-3	TRBV5-1	.	TGCGCCAGCAGCTTGGGGGACAGGGGATCAGATACGCAGTATTTT	CASSLGDRGSDTQYF
.	15	TRBJ2-6	TRBV2	few	TGTGCCAGCAGTAATACAGGAACGGGGGCCAACGTCCTGACTTTC	CASSNTGTGANVLTF
.	16	TRBJ2-3	TRBV7-8	.	TGTGCCAGCAGCTTAGGCAGAAACCCTAGCACAGATACGCAGTATTTT	CASSLGRNPSTDTQYF
.	14	TRBJ1-1	TRBV5-1	many	TGCGCCAGCAGCTTGGACAGAATATTGACTGAAGCTTTCTTT	CASSLDRILTEAFF
.	14	TRBJ1-5	TRBV7-8	many	TGTGCCAGCAGCAAGGACTTTCTGAATCAGCCCCAGCATTTT	CASSKDFLNQPQHF
.	15	TRBJ1-2	TRBV4-3	many	TGCGCCAGCAGCCAAGAGGGAAGGGGATTCGATGGCTACACCTTC	CASSQEGRGFDGYTF
TRBD2	12	TRBJ2-5	TRBV10-3	many	TGTGCCATCAGCGCGGGAGAAGAGACCCAGTACTTC	CAISAGEETQYF
.	16	TRBJ1-2	TRBV21-1	few	TGTGCCAGCAGTCCAGGGGAAAGTGTTAAGGGCTATGGCTACACCTTC	CASSPGESVKGYGYTF
.	13	TRBJ1-2	TRBV15	many	TGTGCCACCAGCAGAGGGACGGAAGATGGCTACACCTTC	CATSRGTEDGYTF
TRBD2	16	TRBJ2-5	TRBV7-8	many	TGTGCCAGCAGCCCCCCCGGCGGGGGAGATCAAGAGACCCAGTACTTC	CASSPPGGGDQETQYF
.	14	TRBJ2-5	TRBV10-1	.	TGCGCCAGCAGTGAGTCGCAGGCTAGGGAGACCCAGTACTTC	CASSESQARETQYF
.	14	TRBJ1-3	TRBV12-3/TRBV12-4	many	TGTGCCAGCCCGAAAGGGGTCTCTGGAAACACCATATATTTT	CASPKGVSGNTIYF
.	15	TRBJ1-5	TRBV7-2	few	TGTGCCAGCAGCTTTTGGGGGAATAGCAATCAGCCCCAGCATTTT	CASSFWGNSNQPQHF
TRBD2	16	TRBJ2-1	TRBV5-6	.	TGTGCCAGCAGCTTAGACCGACTAGCGATGTACAATGAGCAGTTCTTC	CASSLDRLAMYNEQFF
TRBD1	16	TRBJ1-3	TRBV7-9	few	TGTGCCAGCAGCCCCAGACAGGGGAACTCTGGAAACACCATATATTTT	CASSPRQGNSGNTIYF
.	13	TRBJ1-2	TRBV18	few	TGTGCCAGCTCACCAGTGGGCCTATCGGGCTACACCTTC	CASSPVGLSGYTF
.	11	TRBJ2-7	TRBV7-9	many	TGTGCCAGCAGCGGGTCCTACGAGCAGTACTTC	CASSGSYEQYF
.	13	TRBJ1-6	TRBV5-1	many	TGCGCCAGCAGCTTTGGGGTTGGTTCACCCCTCCACTTT	CASSFGVGSPLHF
TRBD2	15	TRBJ2-1	TRBV11-2	many	TGTGCCAGCAGCTTAGGGACTAGCGTCTACAATGAGCAGTTCTTC	CASSLGTSVYNEQFF
.	19	TRBJ1-5	TRBV5-1	few	TGCGCCAGCAGCTTGGCCCCCGGTGTCGGTGAGGCCAACAATCAGCCCCAGCATTTT	CASSLAPGVGEANNQPQHF
.	17	TRBJ1-1	TRBV7-2	.	TGTGCCAGCAGCTTAGAAGGGTCAGGAAGGATGAACACTGAAGCTTTCTTT	CASSLEGSGRMNTEAFF
TRBD2	15	TRBJ2-3	TRBV10-3	many	TGTGCCATCGAAGGTAGCGGGGGTCTCACAGATACGCAGTATTTT	CAIEGSGGLTDTQYF
TRBD2	15	TRBJ2-7	TRBV20-1	few	TGCAGTGCTAGAAGTAGCGGGGGCCCAAGCATCGAGCAGTACTTC	CSARSSGGPSIEQYF
TRBD1	12	TRBJ1-2	TRBV5-1	many	TGCGCCAGCAGCTGGGACAGCTATGGCTACACCTTC	CASSWDSYGYTF
TRBD2	15	TRBJ2-7	TRBV20-1	few	TGCAGTGCTAGAGATCCGGGGGGGGACCCCTACGAGCAGTACTTC	CSARDPGGDPYEQYF
TRBD2	16	TRBJ2-1	TRBV10-3	many	TGTGCCATCAGTGAACTCGAGCGGGGGGGCCGACGGGAGCAGTTCTTC	CAISELERGGRREQFF